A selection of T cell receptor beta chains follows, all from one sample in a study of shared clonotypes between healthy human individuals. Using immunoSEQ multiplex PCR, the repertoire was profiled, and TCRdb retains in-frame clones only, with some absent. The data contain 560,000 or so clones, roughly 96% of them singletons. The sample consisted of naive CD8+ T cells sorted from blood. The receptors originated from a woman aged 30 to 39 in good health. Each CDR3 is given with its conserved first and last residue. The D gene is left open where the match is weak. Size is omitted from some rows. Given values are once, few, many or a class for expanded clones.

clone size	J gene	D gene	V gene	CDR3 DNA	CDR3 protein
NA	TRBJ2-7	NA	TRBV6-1	TGTGCCAGCAGTGAAGAGGATGAGTACGAGCAGTACTTC	CASSEEDEYEQYF
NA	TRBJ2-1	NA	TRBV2	TGTGCCAGCAGTCCTGCTGCGGAAGCCCACAATGAGCAGTTCTTC	CASSPAAEAHNEQFF
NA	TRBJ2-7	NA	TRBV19	TGTGCCAGTAGTTTTCAACTAGCTAATTACGAGCAGTACTTC	CASSFQLANYEQYF
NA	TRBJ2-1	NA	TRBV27	TGTGCCAGCTCGACAGGAATTTCGGAGCAGTTCTTC	CASSTGISEQFF
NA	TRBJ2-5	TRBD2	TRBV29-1	TGCAGCGTGGACGGACTAGCGGAGTTAGAGACCCAGTACTTC	CSVDGLAELETQYF
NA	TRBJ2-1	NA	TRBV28	TGTGCCAGCATTCCGGGTCTAGCGTACAATGAGCAGTTCTTC	CASIPGLAYNEQFF
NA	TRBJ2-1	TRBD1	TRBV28	TGTGCCAGCAAGGCCGGGACAGCGGCATACAATGAGCAGTTCTTC	CASKAGTAAYNEQFF
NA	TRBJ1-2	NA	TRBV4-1	TGCGCCAGCAGCCAAAGTGGGTCGACAGGCGACAACTATGGCTACACCTTC	CASSQSGSTGDNYGYTF
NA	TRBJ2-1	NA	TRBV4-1	TGCGCCAGCAGCCAAGAGGGCGACTCCTACAATGAGCAGTTCTTC	CASSQEGDSYNEQFF
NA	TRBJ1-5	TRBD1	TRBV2	TGTGCCAGCGGACAGGGGGTCTACAATCAGCCCCAGCATTTT	CASGQGVYNQPQHF
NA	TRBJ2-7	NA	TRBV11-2	TGTGCCAGCAGCCCTCTGGACGGTTCCAACGAGCAGTACTTC	CASSPLDGSNEQYF
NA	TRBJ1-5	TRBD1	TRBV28	TGTGCGTGCCAGGGGGTCCCTCATTGGCCCCAGCATTTT	CACQGVPHWPQHF
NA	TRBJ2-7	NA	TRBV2	TGTGCCAGCAGTGACGGCGGGGGTAGGCAGGGGAGGCACGAGCAGTACTTC	CASSDGGGRQGRHEQYF
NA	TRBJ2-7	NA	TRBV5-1	TGCGCCAGCAGCTCGGAACCCACCTACGAGCAGTACTTC	CASSSEPTYEQYF
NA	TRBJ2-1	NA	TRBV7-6	TGTGCCAGCAGCTTACAATATGGCAGGGGGGGCAATGAGCAGTTCTTC	CASSLQYGRGGNEQFF
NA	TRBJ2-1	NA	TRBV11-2	TGTGCCAGCAGCTCCTTTAGGCGGAACAATGAGCAGTTCTTC	CASSSFRRNNEQFF
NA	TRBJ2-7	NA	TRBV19	TGTGCCAGTAGTAGGCCTAGCGACCTCTTCTACGAGCAGTACTTC	CASSRPSDLFYEQYF
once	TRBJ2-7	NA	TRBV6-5	TGTGCCAGCAGCCTCGACAGTACCTACGAGCAGTACTTC	CASSLDSTYEQYF
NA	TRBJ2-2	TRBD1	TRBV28	TGTGCCAGCAGTTTAACGACAGGGGTGACCGGGGAGCTGTTTTTT	CASSLTTGVTGELFF
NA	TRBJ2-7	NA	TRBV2	TGTGCCAGCAGTCCAGGGACACGGATTGGCGAGCAGTACTTC	CASSPGTRIGEQYF
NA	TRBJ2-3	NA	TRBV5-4	TGTGCCAGCAGCTTGGAAAGCGGCACAGATACGCAGTATTTT	CASSLESGTDTQYF
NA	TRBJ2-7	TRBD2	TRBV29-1	TGCAGCGTTGAAGATAGCGGGAGCGGCTACGAGCAGTACTTC	CSVEDSGSGYEQYF
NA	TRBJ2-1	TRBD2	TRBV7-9	TGTGCCAGCAGCTTCTTGTTAGCGGGAGGGCCGAGGAATGAGCAGTTCTTC	CASSFLLAGGPRNEQFF
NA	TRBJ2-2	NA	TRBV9	TGTGCCAGCGGTCTTACAGGAACGAACACCGGGGAGCTGTTTTTT	CASGLTGTNTGELFF
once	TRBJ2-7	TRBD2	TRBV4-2	TGTGCCAGCAGCCAAGAGTGGAGTGCGGTAGCGGGGTACTACGAGCAGTACTTC	CASSQEWSAVAGYYEQYF
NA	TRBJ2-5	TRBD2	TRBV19	TGTGCCAGTAGCGGACTAGCTCTCCAAGAGACCCAGTACTTC	CASSGLALQETQYF
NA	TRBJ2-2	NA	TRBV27	TGTGCCAGCAGTTCCCCGTGGACCGGGGAGCTGTTTTTT	CASSSPWTGELFF
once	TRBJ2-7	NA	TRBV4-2	TGTGCCAGCAGCCAAGATTTTGAGGGAGGCTACGAGCAGTACTTC	CASSQDFEGGYEQYF
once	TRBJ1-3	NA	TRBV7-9	TGTGCCAGCCCCGGGACCGACTCTGGAAACACCATATATTTT	CASPGTDSGNTIYF
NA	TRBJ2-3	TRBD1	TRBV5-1	TGCGCCAGCAGCCAACCGGGACAGGTCACAGATACGCAGTATTTT	CASSQPGQVTDTQYF
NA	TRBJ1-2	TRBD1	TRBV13	TGTGCCAGCAGCCAGGACAGGGGGATCGACTATGGCTACACCTTC	CASSQDRGIDYGYTF
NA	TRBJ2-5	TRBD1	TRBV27	TGTGCCAGCAGTCTGTCATCAGGGGGCGTGGAGACCCAGTACTTC	CASSLSSGGVETQYF
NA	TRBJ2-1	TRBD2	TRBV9	TGTGCCAGCAGCACGGGGACTAGCGGGGATACGCAGTTCTTC	CASSTGTSGDTQFF
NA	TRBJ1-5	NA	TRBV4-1	TGCGCCAGCAGCCAAGTGTCAGATAGCAATCAGCCCCAGCATTTT	CASSQVSDSNQPQHF
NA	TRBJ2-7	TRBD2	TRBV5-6	TGTGCCAGCAGCTTCGGGACTAGCGGCGGATCCTACGAGCAGTACTTC	CASSFGTSGGSYEQYF
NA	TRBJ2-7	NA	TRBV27	TGTGCCAGCAGCCCTCGGACAAAGGGCGACGAGCAGTACTTC	CASSPRTKGDEQYF
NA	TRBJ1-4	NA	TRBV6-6	TGTGCCAGCAGACAGGGCAATGAAAAACTGTTTTTT	CASRQGNEKLFF
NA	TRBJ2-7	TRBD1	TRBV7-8	TGTGCCAGCTTTTCTGGGACAGGGTCCTACGAGCAGTACTTC	CASFSGTGSYEQYF
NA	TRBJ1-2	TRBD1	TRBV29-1	TGCAGCGTTGAGGGCGAGGGGGCGGAGTATGGCTACACCTTC	CSVEGEGAEYGYTF
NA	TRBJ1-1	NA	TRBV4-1	TGCGCCAGCAGGTACGACAGCCTCAACACTGAAGCTTTCTTT	CASRYDSLNTEAFF